A selection of T cell receptor beta chains follows, all from one sample in a study of neurological immune-mediated disorders. TCRdb itself ran the 5' RACE reads through MiXCR, one entry per CDR3 protein. The table has about 33,000 distinct CDR3 sequences, approximately 1.5% seen once; the top ten hold about 9%. The sequenced sample was PBMCs. The receptors derive from a woman aged 30 to 39 with multiple sclerosis. Both conserved end residues are part of each CDR3. The order of the fields is J gene, CDR3 length, D gene, V gene, clone size, CDR3 protein, CDR3 DNA. D genes are given only for firm matches. The size entry gives once, few or many counts, or a class when the clone is expanded.

>TRBJ1-1|15|.|TRBV4-3|many
CASSQGGVVGTEAFF
TGCGCCAGCAGCCAAGGGGGGGTTGTGGGCACTGAAGCTTTCTTT
>TRBJ2-7|14|.|TRBV9|many
CASSVGYSVYEQYF
TGTGCCAGCAGCGTAGGATACAGCGTTTACGAGCAGTACTTC
>TRBJ2-5|13|.|TRBV7-9|many
CASSPKSSETQYF
TGTGCCAGCAGCCCAAAATCAAGCGAGACCCAGTACTTC
>TRBJ1-2|12|.|TRBV12-3/TRBV12-4|many
CASSPPGRIVTF
TGTGCCAGCAGTCCCCCCGGACGAATAGTCACCTTC
>TRBJ1-4|13|.|TRBV10-3|many
CAITQAPNEKLFF
TGTGCCATCACTCAGGCACCTAATGAAAAACTGTTTTTT
>TRBJ1-6|16|.|TRBV4-1|many
CASSQERGAGNSPLHF
TGCGCCAGCAGCCAAGAACGGGGGGCAGGGAATTCACCCCTCCACTTT
>TRBJ1-6|16|.|TRBV6-5|many
CASTKGGWDPNSPLHF
TGTGCCAGCACAAAGGGGGGGTGGGACCCTAATTCACCCCTCCACTTT
>TRBJ1-2|15|TRBD1|TRBV27|many
CASSQPGTGNYGYTF
TGTGCCAGCAGCCAACCTGGGACAGGCAACTATGGCTACACCTTC
>TRBJ1-1|14|.|TRBV20-1|many
CSAIKGGMNTEAFF
TGCAGTGCCATAAAGGGTGGGATGAACACTGAAGCTTTCTTT
>TRBJ2-2|13|.|TRBV27|many
CASSFDWTGELFF
TGTGCCAGCAGCTTCGACTGGACCGGGGAGCTGTTTTTT
>TRBJ1-1|14|TRBD1|TRBV5-4|many
CASSLGGGGTEAFF
TGTGCCAGCAGCTTGGGAGGGGGCGGCACTGAAGCTTTCTTT
>TRBJ2-7|13|TRBD1|TRBV24-1|many
CATRDREFGEQYF
TGTGCCACCCGGGACAGGGAATTCGGCGAGCAGTACTTC
>TRBJ2-2|14|TRBD1|TRBV6-2/TRBV6-3|many
CASKGQPNTGELFF
TGTGCCAGCAAGGGACAGCCAAACACCGGGGAGCTGTTTTTT
>TRBJ2-6|14|.|TRBV5-5|many
CASSVSSGANVLTF
TGTGCCAGCAGCGTCTCCTCTGGGGCCAACGTCCTGACTTTC
>TRBJ2-7|12|.|TRBV27|many
CASSPGTYEQYF
TGTGCCAGCAGTCCGGGGACGTACGAGCAGTACTTC